Following are 26 T cell receptor beta chains from one sample sequenced in a study of CD8 T cells in Susac syndrome. Random hexamers were used to reverse transcribe the RNA input (about 0.45 to 1 ug). MiXCR, run by TCRdb on the immunoSEQ multiplex PCR reads, gives a single entry per CDR3 protein. This sample yields approximately 200,000 distinct CDR3 sequences, of which more than 85% are seen a single time; approximately 0.075% belongs to the top ten. The source material was CD4+ T cells from PBMCs. Source of these receptors: a human donor with multiple sclerosis.

This chain joins TRBV30 and TRBJ1-1; no clear D. Germline V lookup: CDR1 GTSNPN, CDR2 SVGIG (reference sequence). This CDR3 comprises 13 residues. V was clipped by 0 bases and J by 0 bases, with 5 bases between them. CDR3 residues: CAWSVLLNTEAFF. The CDR3 DNA reads TGTGCCTGGAGTGTTCTACTGAACACTGAAGCTTTCTTT.

The DNA of the CDR3 is TGTGCCAGCTCCCCTGGACCGAACTACGAGCAGTACGTC. Its protein is CASSPGPNYEQYV. J is TRBJ2-7 and V is TRBV18; D not certain. The CDR3 extends over 13 amino acids. Germline CDR1 reads KGHSH; CDR2 reads LQKENI. Trimming pared 6 bases from V and 3 bases from J, leaving 12 bases between.

This chain joins TRBV12-5 and TRBJ1-3; D not certain. The CDR3 is 13 amino acids. Looked up from germline, CDR1 is LGHNT and CDR2 is FRNRAP. V was cut by 7 bases and J by 3 bases, with 10 bases left in between. The CDR3 DNA follows: TGTGCTAGTGCTCCCCTGGGTGGAAACACCATATATTTT. This sequence encodes CASAPLGGNTIYF.

This chain links TRBV6-5 with TRBJ2-5, with D uncertain. Trimming cost V 2 bases and J 2 bases, with 15 bases left between them. This CDR3 has 16 amino acids. The germline V gene has CDR1 MNHEY and CDR2 SVGAGI. CDR3 in amino acids: CASSYGVGPPQETQYF. CDR3 coding DNA: TGTGCCAGCAGTTACGGAGTAGGGCCGCCACAAGAGACCCAGTACTTC.

The rearrangement joins TRBV29-1 to TRBJ1-2; D not certain. The ends were cut back, 2 bases at V and 2 bases at J, with 12 bases in the middle. Germline V gene data show CDR1 as SQVTM and CDR2 as ANQGSEA. The CDR3 length is 14 residues. CDR3 nucleotides: TGCAGCGTTGAATTGTTCTCACAAAACTATGGCTACACCTTC. It is translated as CSVELFSQNYGYTF.

This sequence joins TRBV5-4 and TRBJ2-1; D is unresolved. The CDR3 runs to 14 residues. Trimming removed 4 bases at V and 3 bases at J, with 11 bases between. Germline V gene lookup returns CDR1 SGHNT and CDR2 YYREEE (reference sequence). CDR3: CASSPVEVYNEQFF. CDR3 nucleotides: TGTGCCAGCAGCCCGGTTGAAGTCTACAATGAGCAGTTCTTC.

J is TRBJ1-5 and V is TRBV30, with 8 bases that match TRBD1. The length of the CDR3 is 14 residues. Per the germline V gene, CDR1 is GTSNPN and CDR2 is SVGIG (reference sequence). V dropped 4 bases and J dropped 2; count of bases not matched to a gene: 4. The CDR3 DNA is TGTGCCTGGACAACAGGGGGAGGCAATCAGCCCCAGCATTTT. Its protein product is CAWTTGGGNQPQHF. Looking up the rest from reference TRBV30 and TRBJ1-5 gives the full variable domain: SQTIHQWPATLVQPVGSPLSLECTVEGTSNPNLYWYRQAAGRGLQLLFYSVGIGQISSEVPQNLSASRPQDRQFILSSKKLLLSDSGFYLCAWTTGGGNQPQHFGDGTRLSIL.

The rearrangement joins TRBV5-4 to TRBJ2-3; maybe TRBD1 (6 bases). Germline V gives CDR1 SGHNT, CDR2 YYREEE (reference sequence). V was shortened by 0 bases and J by 2 bases, with 7 bases between the two germline ends. This CDR3 contains 14 residues. DNA for the CDR3: TGTGCCAGCAGCTTGGACAGGGCCACAGATACGCAGTATTTT. Translating gives CASSLDRATDTQYF.

The V gene is TRBV7-2, the J gene TRBJ2-2; D is undetermined. The CDR3 runs to 11 residues. V was shortened by 0 bases and J by 14 bases, with 7 bases between the two germline ends. The germline gives CDR1 SGHTA, CDR2 FQGNSA. For the CDR3, the DNA is TGTGCCAGCAGCTTAGCGCAGGTCCTGTTTTTT. Its translation is CASSLAQVLFF.

The chain carries TRBV19 and TRBJ2-4; 8 bases align to TRBD2. This CDR3 is 14 amino acids long. V shed 5 bases, J shed 8 bases, and the junction held 8 bases outside the gene matches. CDR1 LNHDA and CDR2 SQIVND come from the germline V gene (reference sequence). DNA of the CDR3: TGTGCCAGTAGTTCACCGGGACTAGTAGACATTCAGTACTTC. Amino acid sequence: CASSSPGLVDIQYF.

The rearrangement links TRBV5-1 to TRBJ2-3; D is perhaps TRBD2 (7 bases). The germline CDR1 and CDR2 sequences are SGHRS and YFSETQ. Trimming pared 4 bases from V and 0 bases from J, leaving 12 bases between. This CDR3 has 15 amino acids. The CDR3 sequence is CASSHGGPSTDTQYF. The CDR3 region has the DNA TGCGCCAGCAGCCACGGGGGGCCGAGCACAGATACGCAGTATTTT.

The rearrangement links TRBV5-4 to TRBJ2-3; tentative D call: TRBD1 (6 bases). The CDR3 contains 15 residues. Germline V gene data show CDR1 as SGHNT and CDR2 as YYREEE (reference sequence). V was pared by 4 bases and J by 1 base, with 13 bases between. The CDR3 DNA reads as TGTGCCAGCAGCCCCCGGAGACAGGGCACAGATACGCAGTATTTT. It is translated as CASSPRRQGTDTQYF.

The genes are TRBV12-3 or TRBV12-4 and TRBJ1-1; weak D call: TRBD1 (5 bases). This CDR3 comprises 13 residues. Trimming took 6 bases from V and 11 from J, leaving 19 bases between them. The CDR3 region is CASSPGDSAGAFF. In DNA form, the CDR3 reads TGTGCCAGCAGCCCTGGGGACTCAGCGGGGGCTTTCTTT.

The genes are TRBV2 and TRBJ2-7; 7 bases match TRBD1. In germline, CDR1 is SNHLY, CDR2 FYNNEI. V was clipped by 6 bases and J by 1 base; unmatched bases: 6. The CDR3 contains 14 residues. CDR3 amino acids: CASSARDRSYEQYV. The CDR3 DNA sequence: TGTGCCAGCAGCGCTCGGGACAGATCCTACGAGCAGTACGTC.

CDR3 loop: CASSIGLQGVEQYF. CDR3 coding DNA: TGTGCCAGTAGTATTGGGCTTCAGGGAGTCGAGCAGTACTTC. The chain combines TRBV19 with TRBJ2-7; perhaps D is TRBD1 or TRBD2 (5 bases each). Trimming took off 3 bases at V and 6 bases at J, with 15 bases between the two ends. The CDR3 is made up of 14 amino acids. The germline V gene encodes CDR1 LNHDA and CDR2 SQIVND (reference sequence).

The chain employs TRBV5-1 and TRBJ2-7; 14 bases map to TRBD2. The CDR3 runs 15 residues. Germline V gene sequence: CDR1 SGHRS, CDR2 YFSETQ. After removal of 3 bases from V and 3 bases from J, the junction contained 2 bases not matched to a gene. CDR3 amino acids: CASSSGLAGDYEQYV. The CDR3 nucleotides are TGCGCCAGCAGCTCGGGACTAGCGGGGGACTACGAGCAGTACGTC.

The chain carries TRBV11-3 and TRBJ2-5, with 7 bases lining up with TRBD1. Germline CDR1 SGHNT, CDR2 YENEEA. The CDR3 length is 13 residues. Losses at the gene ends were 4 bases for V and 4 bases for J; bases not matched to a gene: 3. For the CDR3, the DNA is TGTGCCAGCAGCTCCTACAGGGGAGAGACCCAGTACTTC. Its translation is CASSSYRGETQYF.

The chain has TRBV30 and TRBJ1-1, with 7 bases fitting TRBD1. This CDR3 is 13 amino acids long. CDR1 and CDR2 (germline): GTSNPN, SVGIG (reference sequence). CDR3 sequence (DNA): TGTGCGGCTAGCCAGGGGGGGGACACTGAAGCTTTCTTT. Protein sequence: CAASQGGDTEAFF.

This clonotype was seen just once. The V call is TRBV7-2, the J call TRBJ2-7, with 9 positions matching TRBD1. The junction had 5 bases not matched to a gene; V was cut back by 4 bases and J by 4 bases. The CDR3 sequence is 14 residues long. The germline CDR1 and CDR2 sequences are SGHTA and FQGNSA. CDR3 bases: TGTGCCAGCAGCTCCGGGACAGGGTGGTACGAGCAGTACTTC. This gives the protein CASSSGTGWYEQYF.

This sequence joins TRBV6-5 and TRBJ1-2, with 9 bases lining up with TRBD1. There are 15 residues in the CDR3. The trim removed 2 bases at V and 7 bases at J, leaving 8 bases unmatched. Germline CDR1 and CDR2: MNHEY and SVGAGI. CDR3 protein: CASSYRWTGAGGYTF. CDR3 nucleotide sequence: TGTGCCAGCAGTTACCGATGGACAGGGGCAGGTGGCTACACCTTC.

The chain uses TRBV27 and TRBJ1-2; D is unresolved. V was clipped by 10 bases and J by 4 bases, with 7 bases between them. CDR3 length equals 10 residues. Germline loops: CDR1 MNHEY, CDR2 SMNVEV (reference sequence). The CDR3 nucleotides read TGTGCCACCCCTATCTATGGCTACACCTTC. Its protein product is CATPIYGYTF.

J is TRBJ2-3 and V is TRBV20-1, with D unresolved. Trimming pared 1 base from V and 4 bases from J, leaving 9 bases between. Germline assignment: CDR1 DFQATT and CDR2 SNEGSKA (reference sequence). The CDR3 is 13 residues long. CDR3 protein: CSARGEYPDTQYF. Written as DNA, the CDR3 is TGCAGTGCTAGAGGGGAATACCCAGATACGCAGTATTTT.

This chain connects TRBV20-1 to TRBJ1-5; 9 bases are a match to TRBD1. V trimming: 5 bases; J trimming: 1 base; junction bases outside the gene matches: 6. The CDR3 runs 15 residues. CDR1 DFQATT and CDR2 SNEGSKA come from the germline V gene (reference sequence). The CDR3 loop reads CSAPGGTGSNQPQHF. The CDR3 coding sequence is TGCAGTGCTCCTGGGGGGACAGGGAGCAATCAGCCCCAGCATTTT.

The gene calls are TRBV20-1 and TRBJ1-5; D is ambiguous. Germline loops: CDR1 DFQATT, CDR2 SNEGSKA (reference sequence). The CDR3 is 11 residues long. V shed 6 bases and J shed 11 bases, with 14 bases lying between them. CDR3 amino acids: CSASGFEAQHF. The CDR3 DNA reads as TGCAGTGCGTCGGGGTTTGAAGCCCAGCATTTT.

The V gene is TRBV4-2, the J gene TRBJ1-6, with a possible D match to TRBD1 (6 bases). CDR1 is LGHNA and CDR2 is YNFKEQ in the germline V gene. The CDR3 is made up of 17 amino acids. V was cut by 3 bases and J by 0 bases, with 12 bases left in between. The CDR3 DNA reads TGTGCCAGCAGCCAGAGAACAGGGAGCTCCTATAATTCACCCCTCCACTTT. Its protein product is CASSQRTGSSYNSPLHF.

This sequence joins TRBV12-3 or TRBV12-4 and TRBJ2-7; D is perhaps TRBD1 or TRBD2 (5 bases each). The V gene lost 4 bases and the J gene lost 0 bases, with 19 bases spanning the gap. The CDR3 is 17 amino acids. The CDR3 is CASSSASGTPNSYEQYF. CDR3 coding DNA: TGTGCCAGCAGTTCTGCCTCAGGGACCCCGAACTCCTACGAGCAGTACTTC.